A selection of T cell receptor beta chains follows, all from one sample in a study of human T cells and chemical hapten exposure. TCRdb called the RACE reads again in MiXCR, with one record for every CDR3 protein. The sample shows over 75,000 distinct CDR3 sequences, 7.5% to 9% of them seen only once. Specimen: whole blood, collected in connection with sensitization to the hapten diphenylcyclopropenone (DPC). The receptor source for this set is a woman in her twenties or thirties with alopecia areata. Some clones in this sample may be carry-over from other donors' samples. Each CDR3 is given with its conserved first and last residue. A D gene is named only where the DNA matches it firmly. Where a row states a size, it is once, few, many or the class of an expanded clone; other rows omit it.

j_call,d_call,clone_size,v_call,cdr3_aa,cdr3_nt
TRBJ2-7,.,many,TRBV20-1,CSAPLPSRGAYEQYF,TGCAGTGCCCCCCTCCCCTCCAGGGGCGCCTACGAGCAGTACTTC
TRBJ1-2,.,few,TRBV6-5,CASSYGQGNIGYTF,TGTGCCAGCAGTTACGGGCAGGGGAATATCGGCTACACCTTC
TRBJ1-1,.,.,TRBV5-4,CASSLVGREAFF,TGTGCCAGCAGCTTGGTAGGCCGAGAAGCTTTCTTT
TRBJ1-1,TRBD1,few,TRBV6-2/TRBV6-3,CASSTNRGWEAFF,TGTGCCAGCAGTACTAACAGGGGATGGGAAGCTTTCTTT
TRBJ2-7,TRBD2,few,TRBV5-1,CASTWTSGGYEQYF,TGCGCCAGCACCTGGACTAGCGGGGGTTACGAGCAGTACTTC
TRBJ2-3,TRBD2,.,TRBV27,CASSLRLAGGAADTQYF,TGTGCCAGCAGTTTACGACTAGCGGGGGGCGCAGCAGATACGCAGTATTTT
TRBJ1-4,.,many,TRBV6-6,CASIGGWGSNEKLFF,TGTGCCAGCATCGGAGGGTGGGGGTCTAATGAAAAACTGTTTTTT
TRBJ1-1,.,many,TRBV20-1,CSARVGADTEAFF,TGCAGTGCTAGAGTGGGGGCGGACACTGAAGCTTTCTTT
TRBJ1-1,.,.,TRBV7-9,CASSLTQTLNTEAFF,TGTGCCAGCAGCTTAACCCAGACGTTGAACACTGAAGCTTTCTTT
TRBJ1-1,.,many,TRBV29-1,CSVGKSMTGSNTEAFF,TGCAGCGTTGGGAAGAGCATGACAGGTTCGAACACTGAAGCTTTCTTT
TRBJ1-1,.,.,TRBV7-2,CASSQVRIMNTEAFF,TGTGCCAGCAGCCAGGTTCGGATCATGAACACTGAAGCTTTCTTT
TRBJ2-2,TRBD1,many,TRBV2,CASSTGDSNTGELFF,TGTGCCAGCAGTACAGGGGATTCGAACACCGGGGAGCTGTTTTTT
TRBJ2-3,.,many,TRBV20-1,CSAMRREGVPTQYF,TGCAGTGCAATGCGGCGAGAAGGGGTACCTACGCAGTATTTT
TRBJ1-1,.,few,TRBV20-1,CSASRPLTEAFF,TGCAGTGCTAGTCGGCCGTTAACTGAAGCTTTCTTT
TRBJ1-4,.,few,TRBV7-9,CASSIQGGGEKLFF,TGTGCCAGCAGCATACAGGGAGGAGGTGAAAAACTGTTTTTT
TRBJ1-2,TRBD1,few,TRBV19,CASRTGQGLYGYTF,TGTGCCAGTAGAACGGGACAGGGGCTCTATGGCTACACCTTC
TRBJ1-4,.,many,TRBV12-5,CASGFAVSQSNEKLFF,TGTGCTAGTGGTTTTGCGGTGTCACAGAGTAATGAAAAACTGTTTTTT
TRBJ1-1,.,once,TRBV3-1,CASSQDYTEAFF,TGTGCCAGCAGCCAAGATTACACTGAAGCTTTCTTT
TRBJ1-1,.,many,TRBV6-5,CASSFGQAGEAFF,TGTGCCAGCAGCTTCGGACAAGCAGGTGAAGCTTTCTTT
TRBJ2-1,.,.,TRBV11-2,CASSLARGGFNEQFF,TGTGCCAGCAGCTTAGCCAGGGGGGGTTTCAATGAGCAGTTCTTC
TRBJ2-3,TRBD2,few,TRBV5-1,CASSRGSGGKTDTQYF,TGCGCCAGCAGCCGCGGGAGCGGGGGAAAAACAGATACGCAGTATTTT
TRBJ1-5,.,few,TRBV19,CASSWGPQGRGPQHF,TGTGCCAGTAGTTGGGGGCCTCAGGGGCGAGGGCCCCAGCATTTT
TRBJ2-3,.,many,TRBV20-1,CSAVPGHLSTDTQYF,TGCAGTGCCGTACCGGGACACCTTAGCACAGATACGCAGTATTTT
TRBJ2-5,TRBD2,many,TRBV20-1,CSARETSGQETQYF,TGCAGTGCTAGGGAGACTAGCGGCCAAGAGACCCAGTACTTC
TRBJ2-2,.,few,TRBV18,CASSAGTANTGELFF,TGTGCCAGCTCGGCGGGGACAGCGAACACCGGGGAGCTGTTTTTT
TRBJ2-3,.,many,TRBV12-3/TRBV12-4,CASSLVLGGGASNTQYF,TGTGCCAGCAGTTTAGTGCTTGGAGGGGGCGCGTCTAATACGCAGTATTTT
TRBJ2-5,TRBD1,few,TRBV10-3,CAISELQGQGFATQYF,TGTGCCATCAGTGAACTTCAGGGACAGGGATTCGCGACCCAGTACTTC
TRBJ2-3,TRBD1,many,TRBV30,CAWSAGPGQGTDTQYF,TGTGCCTGGAGTGCAGGCCCGGGACAGGGAACAGATACGCAGTATTTT
TRBJ2-7,TRBD1,many,TRBV5-4,CASSSDRGSEQYF,TGTGCCAGCAGTTCGGACAGGGGAAGCGAGCAGTACTTC
TRBJ1-1,.,.,TRBV30,CAWSARLQGRWEAFF,TGTGCCTGGAGTGCGAGGCTACAAGGGCGGTGGGAAGCTTTCTTT
TRBJ1-1,.,few,TRBV2,CASSYGMGGNTEAFF,TGTGCCAGCAGCTATGGGATGGGGGGCAACACTGAAGCTTTCTTT
TRBJ2-1,TRBD2,few,TRBV18,CASSPPSASGGLEQFF,TGTGCCAGCTCACCACCGTCGGCTAGCGGGGGGCTAGAGCAGTTCTTC
TRBJ1-1,.,few,TRBV3-1,CASSQMTGNTEAFF,TGTGCCAGCAGCCAGATGACAGGGAACACTGAAGCTTTCTTT
TRBJ2-1,.,many,TRBV12-3/TRBV12-4,CASSLIWNEQFF,TGTGCCAGCAGTTTAATCTGGAATGAGCAGTTCTTC
TRBJ2-6,.,many,TRBV5-1,CASSFHMRPDSAPSGANVLTF,TGCGCCAGCAGCTTTCATATGCGGCCGGACAGCGCTCCCTCTGGGGCCAACGTCCTGACTTTC
TRBJ2-1,TRBD2,many,TRBV4-1,CASSQEGWRGISSYNEQFF,TGCGCCAGCAGCCAAGAGGGTTGGCGGGGGATAAGCTCCTACAATGAGCAGTTCTTC
TRBJ2-1,.,many,TRBV5-1,CASSLGSGYNEQFF,TGCGCCAGCAGCTTGGGGTCCGGATACAATGAGCAGTTCTTC
TRBJ1-2,.,few,TRBV20-1,CSARGPLNYGYTF,TGCAGTGCTAGAGGTCCGCTCAACTATGGCTACACCTTC
TRBJ2-1,TRBD2,few,TRBV12-3/TRBV12-4,CASSPTLGGVQGIEQFF,TGTGCCAGCAGTCCAACCCTTGGGGGGGTCCAAGGGATTGAGCAGTTCTTC